This T cell receptor beta chain was recorded in a study of blood T cell repertoires in COVID-19. Study overall: Whether acute or convalescent, the COVID-19 samples came from the United States, Italy and Spain. T cells, B-cell-depleted T cells, or PBMCs supplied cDNA or gDNA.

Original methodology: Reference gene primer amplification yielded estimated nucleated cell counts. Assay used: immunoSEQ multiplex PCR; TCRdb lists only in-frame clones, some missing. V and J calls and clone size are copied from that table; D and trimming were computed from the DNA. Here the sample spans around 140,000 clones, over 75% being singletons. Trimming cost V 4 bases and J 7 bases, with 18 bases left between them. This CDR3 has 15 amino acids. Germline CDR1 reads SGHRS; CDR2 reads YFSETQ. This clonotype originated in a man in his 70s with acute or convalescent COVID-19. Material: peripheral blood. V is TRBV5-1 and J is TRBJ2-1, with D possibly TRBD1 on 6 matching bases. DNA for the CDR3: TGCGCCAGCAGCGCGGACGGGACAAATAGGAATGAGCAGTTCTTC. Its protein is CASSADGTNRNEQFF.